The clone carrying this T cell receptor (beta chain) has more than one count but fewer than ten. Antigen unknown. This CDR3 has 16 residues. Germline CDR1 reads SGHRS; CDR2 reads YFSETQ. With V trimmed by 3 bases and J by 4 bases, 12 bases remained unmatched. This entry is derived from a study of T-cell memory formation after mild COVID-19. Study overall: TCR clustering was largely donor specific.

Notes on the study in general: For second-wave clones that peaked at day 37, SARS-CoV-2 specificity went unverified.

Using its own MiXCR run on the 5' RACE reads, TCRdb lists one record per CDR3 protein. The sample yields about 320,000 distinct CDR3 sequences, roughly an eighth seen once. Sequencing input: PBMCs or a T cell subset sorted from them (not recorded which). The clonotype originates from a man aged 18 to 30 who had mild COVID-19 (a few samples of this study predate the infection). Cell type and time point are not known. The chain links TRBV5-1 to TRBJ1-1; 7 bases are shared with TRBD1. The DNA for the CDR3 is TGCGCCAGCAGCTCCCTCAGGGGGGGGTTGGGCACTGAAGCTTTCTTT. This translates into CASSSLRGGLGTEAFF.